This T cell receptor (beta chain) was identified in a study of control samples from healthy donors and cancer patients. TCRdb keeps only in-frame clones here, not all; method: immunoSEQ multiplex PCR. The sample yields 150,000 to 200,000 clones, around 93% seen once. The sequence derives from a man between 18 and 35 years old in good health. The sample comprised blood.

The CDR3 DNA is TGTGCCACCAGTGGGGGGACGGACCAAATAGATACGCAGTATTTT. This gives the protein CATSGGTDQIDTQYF. The J gene is TRBJ2-3, the V gene TRBV24-1; either TRBD1 or TRBD2 may fit D (5 bases each). The CDR3 contains 15 residues. The V and J ends lost 5 bases and 5 bases respectively, with 16 bases between them. The germline gives CDR1 KGHDR, CDR2 SFDVKD.